A single sample gave rise to the 27 T cell receptor beta chains below, sequenced in a study of blood T cell repertoires in COVID-19. Sequencing used immunoSEQ multiplex PCR; TCRdb keeps in-frame clones, though not all of them. The sample includes 300,000 or so clones, more than 70% seen only once; the top ten take about 7.8%. Sequenced input: peripheral blood. Receptors originate from a woman in her forties or fifties who had recovered from COVID-19.

The chain uses TRBV28 and TRBJ1-2, with 7 positions matching TRBD1. CDR1 is MDHEN and CDR2 is SYDVKM in the germline V gene. The CDR3 covers 13 residues. The junction had 10 bases not matched to a gene; V was cut back by 7 bases and J by 8 bases. The DNA of the CDR3 is TGTGCCAGCACGGAAACAGGGGACCAGGGCTACACCTTC. Amino acids: CASTETGDQGYTF.

The rearrangement links TRBV6-2 or TRBV6-3 to TRBJ2-7; TRBD1 matches at 10 bases. CDR1 is MNHEY, CDR2 SVGEGT, per germline. The V segment lost 4 bases and the J segment 4 bases; nucleotides outside the gene matches: 4. This CDR3 is built from 14 residues. The CDR3: CASSSPGQGYEQYF. Written as DNA, the CDR3 is TGTGCCAGCAGTTCCCCGGGACAGGGGTACGAGCAGTACTTC.

The gene calls are TRBV27 and TRBJ2-7; 8 bases map to TRBD2. V lost 6 bases, J lost 1 base, and 11 bases stayed unmatched. CDR1 is MNHEY and CDR2 is SMNVEV in the germline V gene (reference sequence). CDR3 length: 16 residues. CDR3 amino acids: CASSPRGGPSSYEQYF. The CDR3 DNA is TGTGCCAGCAGCCCCCGGGGGGGGCCTTCATCCTACGAGCAGTACTTC.

This CDR3 is CSVDGVDEQFF. In DNA, the CDR3 is TGCAGCGTTGACGGGGTTGATGAGCAGTTCTTC. V is TRBV29-1 and J is TRBJ2-1, with D tentatively TRBD2 (5 bases). V shed 3 bases and J shed 8 bases, with 8 bases lying between them. The CDR3 covers 11 residues. From germline, CDR1 is SQVTM and CDR2 ANQGSEA.

This chain uses TRBV5-1 with TRBJ2-7; 12 positions match TRBD1. The CDR3 consists of 15 residues. Germline V gene data show CDR1 as SGHRS and CDR2 as YFSETQ. Trimming at V came to 2 bases and at J to 4 bases, leaving 4 bases not matched to a gene. The chain's CDR3 is CASSFGTGGGYEQYF. Here the CDR3 DNA reads TGCGCCAGCAGCTTCGGGACAGGGGGCGGATACGAGCAGTACTTC. The whole variable domain, filled in from reference TRBV5-1 and TRBJ2-7, reads KAGVTQTPRYLIKTRGQQVTLSCSPISGHRSVSWYQQTPGQGLQFLFEYFSETQRNKGNFPGRFSGRQFSNSRSEMNVSTLELGDSALYLCASSFGTGGGYEQYFGPGTRLTVT.

This chain joins TRBV28 and TRBJ2-1; TRBD1 matches at 7 bases. CDR3 length equals 14 residues. With V trimmed by 7 bases and J by 1 base, 4 bases remained unmatched. CDR1 MDHEN and CDR2 SYDVKM come from the germline V gene. The CDR3 DNA is TGTGCCAGCAAAGGGGGCGGGTCCTACAATGAGCAGTTCTTC. Amino acid sequence: CASKGGGSYNEQFF.

This chain connects TRBV6-2 or TRBV6-3 to TRBJ2-7; D is uncertain. CDR1 MNHEY and CDR2 SVGEGT come from the germline V gene. The CDR3 length is 13 residues. Trimming removed 0 bases at V and 3 bases at J, with 6 bases between. This chain's CDR3 is CASSYSQDYEQYF. The CDR3 nucleotides read TGTGCCAGCAGTTACTCGCAGGACTACGAGCAGTACTTC.

This chain joins TRBV11-2 and TRBJ2-2; 8 bases fit TRBD2. Unmatched junction bases numbered 5, after V lost 0 bases and J lost 5 bases. The CDR3 spans 16 residues. Germline loops: CDR1 SGHAT, CDR2 FQNNGV. CDR3 coding DNA: TGTGCCAGCAGCTTAGATTGGGGCGGGAGGACCGGGGAGCTGTTTTTT. Amino acid sequence: CASSLDWGGRTGELFF.

This clone showed up just once. V and J are TRBV27 and TRBJ1-6, with a tentative D call TRBD1 (6 bases). The CDR3 loop spans 14 amino acids. The V end was cut by 3 bases, the J end by 5 bases, with 8 bases between. The V gene's germline CDR1 is MNHEY and CDR2 SMNVEV (reference sequence). CDR3 in amino acids: CASSFSGDNSPLHF. CDR3 nucleotide sequence: TGTGCCAGCAGTTTTTCAGGGGATAATTCACCCCTCCACTTT.

The chain employs TRBV7-2 and TRBJ2-6; a possible D gene is TRBD2 (7 bases). Between the trimmed V and J ends, which lost 1 base and 2 bases, there was a span of 12 bases. CDR3 length: 17 residues. CDR1 is SGHTA, CDR2 FQGNSA, per germline. The CDR3 DNA reads TGTGCCAGCAGCTTAGTCGGGGGGCGCACTGGGGCCAACGTCCTGACTTTC. Translating it yields CASSLVGGRTGANVLTF.

The chain uses TRBV18 and TRBJ2-1, with 8 bases identical to TRBD2. CDR1 is KGHSH, CDR2 LQKENI, per germline. CDR3 length equals 15 residues. V was clipped by 6 bases and J by 1 base; unmatched bases: 5. The CDR3 sequence: CASSPLAGSYNEQFF. The CDR3 DNA reads TGTGCCAGCTCCCCGCTAGCGGGTTCCTACAATGAGCAGTTCTTC.

The chain is built from TRBV19 and TRBJ2-1; maybe TRBD1 (5 bases). Germline V CDR1 and CDR2: LNHDA, SQIVND (reference sequence). CDR3 size: 17 residues. The ends were cut back, 3 bases at V and 2 bases at J, with 17 bases in the middle. The CDR3 DNA is TGTGCCAGTAGTATTTATGGACAAAGAAGGCCCTACAATGAGCAGTTCTTC. This translates into CASSIYGQRRPYNEQFF.

V is TRBV9 and J is TRBJ2-7, with D tentatively TRBD1 (5 bases). CDR1 SGDLS and CDR2 YYNGEE come from the germline V gene. This CDR3 contains 14 residues. The V end lost 6 bases, the J end lost 1 base, and 14 bases lay between the germline ends. In DNA, the CDR3 is TGTGCCAGCACTCCAGGGTTTCTTTCCTACGAGCAGTACTTC. Its protein product is CASTPGFLSYEQYF.

The chain employs TRBV27 and TRBJ1-1; no firm D call. The CDR3 sequence is 13 residues long. The germline V and J ends were trimmed by 3 bases and 6 bases, with 11 bases remaining between them. Germline loops: CDR1 MNHEY, CDR2 SMNVEV (reference sequence). The CDR3 sequence is CASSFTRSAEAFF. The DNA for the CDR3 is TGTGCCAGCAGTTTTACGCGGTCAGCTGAAGCTTTCTTT.

The chain has TRBV5-1 and TRBJ2-3, with 11 bases fitting TRBD2. The CDR3 loop spans 17 amino acids. Germline CDR1 reads SGHRS; CDR2 reads YFSETQ. J lost 4 bases, V lost 0 bases, and 7 bases had no gene match. The CDR3 DNA is TGCGCCAGCAGCTTGGGTTTAGCGGGAGGGCCCTCAGATACGCAGTATTTT. It translates to CASSLGLAGGPSDTQYF.

The chain joins TRBV4-3 to TRBJ2-7, with TRBD1 identical over 7 bases. The CDR3 has 16 amino acids. With V trimmed by 1 base and J by 1 base, 7 bases remained unmatched. Germline V gene sequence: CDR1 LGHNA, CDR2 YSLEER. As DNA, the CDR3 is TGCGCCAGCAGCCAAGGTGGACAGGTTAATTCCTACGAGCAGTACTTC. Its translation is CASSQGGQVNSYEQYF.

The table lists this clone with a count of one. CDR3 residues: CASSYSIQISNYGYTF. CDR3 bases: TGTGCCAGCAGTTACTCTATCCAGATTTCTAACTATGGCTACACCTTC. The chain carries TRBV6-5 and TRBJ1-2, with unresolved D. Trimming shortened V by 0 bases and J by 0 bases, and 11 bases separated the two germline ends. Germline values: CDR1 MNHEY, CDR2 SVGAGI. The CDR3 loop spans 16 amino acids.

The gene calls are TRBV16 and TRBJ1-6, with 7 nucleotides matching TRBD1. From germline, CDR1 is KGHSY and CDR2 FQNENV. The V segment lost 4 bases and the J segment 8 bases; nucleotides outside the gene matches: 8. This CDR3 is built from 15 residues. The CDR3 region is CASSPEGAADSPLHF. For the CDR3, the DNA is TGTGCCAGCAGCCCCGAGGGGGCTGCCGATTCACCCCTCCACTTT.

On this clone itself: In the same sample, other DNA sequences code for this CDR3. The V gene is TRBV6-5, the J gene TRBJ2-3; TRBD2 matches at 8 bases. Trimming at V came to 2 bases and at J to 3 bases, leaving 7 bases not matched to a gene. The CDR3 loop spans 16 amino acids. Germline V gene data show CDR1 as MNHEY and CDR2 as SVGAGI. The CDR3, as DNA: TGTGCCAGCAGTTACCTCTGGGGCGGGGGGACAGATACGCAGTATTTT. This gives the protein CASSYLWGGGTDTQYF.

The J gene is TRBJ1-2, the V gene TRBV19; TRBD1 might be the D (5 bases). This CDR3 spans 15 amino acids. Deletions cut 3 bases from V and 3 bases from J, with 14 bases between. CDR1 LNHDA and CDR2 SQIVND come from the germline V gene (reference sequence). The CDR3 bases are TGTGCCAGTAGTATTACGGGGGACCCGCACTATGGCTACACCTTC. Amino acid sequence: CASSITGDPHYGYTF.

This clone occurred a few times. The chain carries TRBV27 and TRBJ2-1; 12 positions match TRBD2. This CDR3 is built from 19 residues. Trimming at V came to 2 bases and at J to 3 bases, leaving 11 bases not matched to a gene. Germline V CDR1 and CDR2: MNHEY, SMNVEV (reference sequence). DNA of the CDR3: TGTGCCAGCAGTTTACGCGACACTAGCGGGAGGACACGCTACAATGAGCAGTTCTTC. Its translation is CASSLRDTSGRTRYNEQFF.

Concerning this clone: The same CDR3 is also encoded by other DNA sequences in this sample. This chain connects TRBV28 to TRBJ1-2; D might be TRBD1 (6 bases). This CDR3 region has 11 residues. Germline-derived CDR1 and CDR2 are MDHEN and SYDVKM. The ends were cut back, 8 bases at V and 5 bases at J, with 9 bases in the middle. In nucleotides, the CDR3 is TGTGCCAGCGGACAGAATTATGGCTACACCTTC. This gives the protein CASGQNYGYTF.

The chain carries TRBV18 and TRBJ1-1; D remains unclear. Germline-derived CDR1 and CDR2 are KGHSH and LQKENI. This CDR3 comprises 15 residues. The V gene lost 0 bases and the J gene lost 0 bases, with 8 bases spanning the gap. As DNA, the CDR3 is TGTGCCAGCTCACCACCGGGAGGGCTGAACACTGAAGCTTTCTTT. This codes for CASSPPGGLNTEAFF.

This chain connects TRBV5-6 to TRBJ1-1; D might be TRBD1 (5 bases). The CDR3 spans 15 residues. Trimming removed 5 bases from V and 1 base from J, with 15 bases in between. In germline, CDR1 is SGHDT, CDR2 YYEEEE. The CDR3 nucleotides are TGTGCCAGCAGACGAAGGGGCAGCCCGAACACTGAAGCTTTCTTT. This translates into CASRRRGSPNTEAFF.

The chain employs TRBV12-5 and TRBJ2-5, with 9 bases that match TRBD1. The CDR3 runs to 16 residues. J gave up 5 bases and V 1 base, and 8 bases lay outside the gene matches. CDR1 and CDR2 (germline): LGHNT, FRNRAP. The CDR3 sequence is CASGLGQGVPGETQYF. For the CDR3, the DNA is TGTGCTAGTGGTTTGGGACAGGGGGTCCCCGGGGAGACCCAGTACTTC.

This chain connects TRBV19 to TRBJ1-5; TRBD1 aligns across 9 bases. The CDR3 contains 13 residues. Germline loops: CDR1 LNHDA, CDR2 SQIVND (reference sequence). V dropped 10 bases and J dropped 3; count of bases not matched to a gene: 4. DNA for the CDR3: TGTGCCACCAGGGACAGGGCCAATCAGCCCCAGCATTTT. The encoded protein is CATRDRANQPQHF. Filled out from reference TRBV19 and TRBJ1-5, the complete variable domain reads DGGITQSPKYLFRKEGQNVTLSCEQNLNHDAMYWYRQDPGQGLRLIYYSQIVNDFQKGDIAEGYSVSREKKESFPLTVTSAQKNPTAFYLCATRDRANQPQHFGDGTRLSIL.

This chain links TRBV21-1 with TRBJ2-5; the table names TRBD1, a call not compared with the DNA. TRBV21-1 is a pseudogene segment. The CDR3 runs to 15 residues. The CDR3 DNA sequence: TGTGCCAGCAGCCTCAGACAGGGGGCGAGAGAGACCCAGTACTTC. This codes for CASSLRQGARETQYF.